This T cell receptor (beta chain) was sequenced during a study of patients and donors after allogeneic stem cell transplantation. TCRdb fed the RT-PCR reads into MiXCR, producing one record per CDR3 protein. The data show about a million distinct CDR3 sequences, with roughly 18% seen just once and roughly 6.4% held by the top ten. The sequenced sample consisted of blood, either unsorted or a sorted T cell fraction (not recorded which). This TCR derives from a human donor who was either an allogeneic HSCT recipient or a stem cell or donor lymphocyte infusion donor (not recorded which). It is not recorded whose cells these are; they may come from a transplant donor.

The CDR3 sequence: CASSATGATNTEAFF. The CDR3, as DNA: TGTGCCAGCAGCGCAACAGGGGCGACAAACACTGAAGCTTTCTTT. The chain uses TRBV7-9 and TRBJ1-1, with 7 nucleotides matching TRBD1. V lost 5 bases, J lost 2 bases, and 8 bases stayed unmatched. Germline values: CDR1 SEHNR, CDR2 FQNEAQ (reference sequence). This CDR3 spans 15 amino acids. Supplemented by reference TRBV7-9 and TRBJ1-1, the full variable domain reads DTGVSQNPRHKITKRGQNVTFRCDPISEHNRLYWYRQTLGQGPEFLTYFQNEAQLEKSRLLSDRFSAERPKGSFSTLEIQRTEQGDSAMYLCASSATGATNTEAFFGQGTRLTVV.